This T cell receptor beta chain appears in the sequencing data of a study of OX40 agonist ivuxolimab in advanced cancers. TCRdb keeps only in-frame clones here, not all; method: immunoSEQ multiplex PCR. This table has 50,000 to 70,000 clones, about 80% appearing once. Cycle 7 day 1, cycle 4 day 1, and baseline were the timepoints at which blood was sampled. The CDR3 loop spans 14 amino acids. V lost 7 bases to trimming and J lost 8 bases, with 20 bases between them. The V gene's germline CDR1 is MDHEN and CDR2 SYDVKM. Material: CD4+ or CD8+ T cells sorted from blood, obtained in a trial of the OX40 agonist ivuxolimab. V gene TRBV28 combines with J gene TRBJ1-2; D ambiguous. The TCR originated in an adult with an advanced solid tumor such as melanoma, head and neck, liver or kidney cancer. CDR3 nucleotides: TGTGCCAGCACCGCTGGGTCGGGTATTAAAGGCTACACCTTC. Its translation: CASTAGSGIKGYTF.